Below, one T cell receptor beta chain is given with its context. This specimen comes from a study of Ad26.COV2.S vaccination and SARS-CoV-2 variants. With 2 bases removed from V and 3 bases from J, the gap between germline ends came to 11 bases. This CDR3 spans 15 amino acids. CDR1 LGHNA and CDR2 YSLEER come from the germline V gene. Described treatment: around 19 received Ad26.COV2.S at low or high dose, single or two shots; several received placebo; per-sample allocation not given. On day 63 after the first injection, vaccine and placebo recipients gave samples. Using immunoSEQ multiplex PCR, the repertoire was profiled, and TCRdb retains in-frame clones only, with some absent. Among about 350,000 clones listed, roughly nine tenths were seen once.

The sample consisted of peripheral blood, taken in a trial of Ad26.COV2.S vaccine versus placebo. The clonotype comes from a person aged 18-60 years who received the Ad26.COV2.S COVID-19 vaccine or a placebo. The rearrangement uses TRBV4-3 and TRBJ2-1; D might be TRBD2 (6 bases). CDR3 sequence reads: CASSQQAGNYNEQFF. The CDR3, as DNA: TGCGCCAGCAGCCAACAAGCGGGTAACTACAATGAGCAGTTCTTC.